A selection of T cell receptor beta chains follows, all from one sample in a study of T cell clonotyping in hematopoietic cell transplantation. The table came from immunoSEQ multiplex PCR; TCRdb's copy has only in-frame clones and leaves some out. In the table there are about 7,000 clones, about 83% of which are singletons. The sequencing here drew on PBMCs, taken 100 days after allogeneic stem cell transplant. These receptor sequences come from a male patient in his 50s who had an allogeneic stem cell transplant from a related donor, so the T cells may come from the graft donor. Some clones in this sample may be carry-over from other donors' samples. Both conserved end residues are part of each CDR3. Fields, in order: CDR3 length, D gene, J gene, clone size, V gene, CDR3 protein, CDR3 DNA. D genes are given only for firm matches. The listing skips clone size in some rows; elsewhere it reads once, few, many or a size class.

16,TRBD2,TRBJ2-3,-,TRBV10-1,CASSEGTSGRADTQYF,TGCGCCAGCAGTGAGGGGACTAGCGGGAGGGCCGATACGCAGTATTTT
16,TRBD1,TRBJ1-2,-,TRBV19,CASSPGSGGRAYGYTF,TGTGCCAGTAGTCCTGGATCAGGGGGGCGGGCCTATGGCTACACCTTC
11,-,TRBJ2-7,few,TRBV30,CAWSQTYEQYF,TGTGCCTGGAGCCAGACCTACGAGCAGTACTTC
15,TRBD1,TRBJ2-5,few,TRBV30,CAWSTGTAQEETQYF,TGTGCCTGGAGTACCGGGACAGCCCAGGAAGAGACCCAGTACTTC
15,TRBD1,TRBJ1-5,-,TRBV9,CASSLQGASNQPQHF,TGTGCCAGCAGCTTACAGGGGGCGAGCAATCAGCCCCAGCATTTT
15,-,TRBJ2-7,-,TRBV11-3,CASTKGGDSSREQYF,TGTGCCAGCACCAAGGGGGGGGACAGCTCGAGGGAGCAGTACTTC
15,-,TRBJ2-6,-,TRBV4-3,CASSQVLPGANVLTF,TGCGCCAGCAGCCAAGTCCTTCCCGGGGCCAACGTCCTGACTTTC
17,TRBD2,TRBJ2-2,-,TRBV4-3,CASSPYSTSGDTGELFF,TGCGCCAGCAGCCCCTATTCGACTAGCGGGGACACCGGGGAGCTGTTTTTT
16,-,TRBJ1-2,-,TRBV13,CASSNLDEVVNYGYTF,TGTGCCAGCAGCAATCTTGACGAGGTTGTTAACTATGGCTACACCTTC
15,TRBD1,TRBJ1-1,few,TRBV10-3,CAISESGTANTEAFF,TGTGCCATCAGTGAGTCGGGGACAGCTAACACTGAAGCTTTCTTT
12,-,TRBJ1-6,-,TRBV27,CASSSGTSPLHF,TGTGCCAGCAGTTCGGGGACCTCGCCCCTCCACTTT
15,-,TRBJ1-2,-,TRBV2,CASSNQGGSNYGYTF,TGTGCCAGCAGTAACCAGGGTGGATCGAACTATGGCTACACCTTC
13,-,TRBJ2-5,-,TRBV29-1,CSVEKGQGETQYF,TGCAGCGTTGAAAAGGGACAAGGAGAGACCCAGTACTTC
15,TRBD1,TRBJ1-2,few,TRBV5-4,CASSGGGEFFYGYTF,TGTGCCAGCAGCGGAGGGGGCGAATTCTTCTATGGCTACACCTTC
13,-,TRBJ1-2,-,TRBV6-5,CATRVGTVYGYTF,TGTGCCACCCGAGTCGGGACGGTCTATGGCTACACCTTC
13,-,TRBJ2-7,-,TRBV6-1,CASSEGWSYEQYF,TGTGCCAGCAGTGAAGGGTGGTCCTACGAGCAGTACTTC
14,-,TRBJ1-2,-,TRBV19,CASRQPGVSYGYTF,TGTGCCAGTCGCCAGCCGGGAGTCTCCTATGGCTACACCTTC
14,-,TRBJ2-3,-,TRBV21-1,CASSGHSSTDTQYF,TGTGCCAGCAGCGGGCACTCTAGCACAGATACGCAGTATTTT
13,-,TRBJ2-5,-,TRBV30,CAWSVGAKETQYF,TGTGCCTGGAGTGTAGGAGCAAAAGAGACCCAGTACTTC
16,-,TRBJ1-2,-,TRBV11-2,CASSNLEGTWRNGYTF,TGTGCCAGCTCGAACTTAGAGGGGACCTGGAGAAATGGCTACACCTTC
19,-,TRBJ2-7,-,TRBV27,CASLTRNSSTGLTVDEQYF,TGTGCCAGCCTTACCCGCAACAGCTCAACAGGTTTGACGGTTGACGAGCAGTACTTC
13,-,TRBJ2-4,-,TRBV30,CAWSRGGENIQYF,TGTGCCTGGAGTCGGGGCGGGGAGAACATTCAGTACTTC
14,-,TRBJ1-2,-,TRBV6-9,CASRPADSFRGYTF,TGTGCCAGCAGACCAGCCGACAGCTTCCGGGGCTACACCTTC
20,-,TRBJ1-5,once,TRBV4-3,CASSQSIQGWGGLGDQPQHF,TGCGCCAGCAGCCAAAGTATTCAAGGTTGGGGCGGCTTGGGGGATCAGCCCCAGCATTTT
16,TRBD2,TRBJ2-3,-,TRBV18,CASSPLVAGDSDTQYF,TGTGCCAGCTCACCATTAGTAGCGGGGGATTCGGATACGCAGTATTTT
14,-,TRBJ1-2,-,TRBV9,CASSVVNVKSGYTF,TGTGCCAGCAGCGTAGTAAACGTGAAGAGTGGCTACACCTTC
13,-,TRBJ1-3,-,TRBV7-6,CASSSTTGNTIYF,TGTGCCAGCAGCTCTACTACGGGAAACACCATATATTTT
14,TRBD2,TRBJ2-1,-,TRBV10-1,CASSEDGTSRGQFF,TGCGCCAGCAGTGAGGACGGGACTAGTAGGGGGCAGTTCTTC
12,-,TRBJ1-4,-,TRBV6-5,CASSPGNEKLFF,TGTGCCAGCAGTCCAGGAAATGAAAAACTGTTTTTT
15,TRBD2,TRBJ2-7,-,TRBV6-5,CASVAGGTSSYEQYF,TGTGCCAGCGTAGCGGGGGGAACGAGCTCCTACGAGCAGTACTTC
14,-,TRBJ2-7,-,TRBV5-1,CASTAPTSTYEQYF,TGCGCCAGCACCGCCCCCACTAGCACCTACGAGCAGTACTTC
15,-,TRBJ1-6,-,TRBV30,CACENSRSYNSPLHF,TGTGCCTGTGAGAACAGCCGCTCCTATAATTCACCCCTCCACTTT
14,TRBD1,TRBJ1-5,-,TRBV30,CAWSVGQGYQPQHF,TGTGCCTGGAGTGTCGGACAGGGCTATCAGCCCCAGCATTTT
9,-,TRBJ2-7,-,TRBV6-1,CASGWEQYF,TGTGCCAGCGGGTGGGAGCAGTACTTC
16,-,TRBJ2-5,-,TRBV28,CASSWEGVLGRETQYF,TGTGCCAGCAGTTGGGAAGGGGTGTTAGGGAGAGAGACCCAGTACTTC
15,-,TRBJ2-3,-,TRBV5-1,CASSLEGSGTDTQYF,TGCGCCAGCAGCTTGGAAGGTTCGGGCACAGATACGCAGTATTTT
14,-,TRBJ2-4,-,TRBV11-3,CASSPRGRTDIQYF,TGTGCCAGCAGCCCCCGGGGGCGAACCGACATTCAGTACTTC
13,-,TRBJ1-1,-,TRBV4-2,CASSRPVNTEAFF,TGTGCCAGCAGCCGACCTGTAAACACTGAAGCTTTCTTT
16,-,TRBJ2-1,-,TRBV11-3,CASSPRVGAGNNEQFF,TGTGCCAGCAGCCCCCGGGTGGGGGCCGGAAACAATGAGCAGTTCTTC
17,TRBD1,TRBJ2-1,few,TRBV4-1,CASRQGASGGSYNEQFF,TGCGCCAGCAGACAGGGGGCCTCGGGGGGCTCCTACAATGAGCAGTTCTTC
17,-,TRBJ2-7,once,TRBV25-1,CASSVSDNLLGAYEQYF,TGTGCCAGCAGTGTTTCGGACAACTTGTTAGGAGCCTACGAGCAGTACTTC
15,-,TRBJ1-5,-,TRBV6-1,CASSEAVEGPGPQHF,TGTGCCAGCAGTGAAGCGGTGGAAGGGCCAGGGCCCCAGCATTTT
13,-,TRBJ2-1,-,TRBV7-3,CASSLGPGDEQFF,TGTGCCAGCAGCTTAGGACCCGGCGATGAGCAGTTCTTC
12,-,TRBJ1-2,once,TRBV9,CASNQGNYGYTF,TGTGCCAGCAACCAGGGTAACTATGGCTACACCTTC
16,TRBD1,TRBJ2-1,-,TRBV11-2,CASSLGEPGQGHEQFF,TGTGCCAGCAGCCTAGGCGAACCGGGACAGGGTCATGAGCAGTTCTTC
12,-,TRBJ2-7,-,TRBV5-6,CASSLDAYEQYF,TGTGCCAGCAGCTTGGATGCCTACGAGCAGTACTTC
16,TRBD2,TRBJ2-5,-,TRBV5-1,CASSFPRLAGEETQYF,TGCGCCAGCAGCTTCCCTCGACTAGCGGGAGAAGAGACCCAGTACTTC
15,-,TRBJ1-5,once,TRBV30,CAWSVKEYSNQPQHF,TGTGCCTGGAGTGTAAAGGAATATAGCAATCAGCCCCAGCATTTC
14,-,TRBJ2-2,-,TRBV5-1,CASSLDGQTGELFF,TGCGCCAGCAGCTTGGATGGGCAAACCGGGGAGCTGTTTTTT
15,TRBD2,TRBJ2-1,-,TRBV5-6,CASRTRGGLYNEQFF,TGTGCCAGCAGGACGCGGGGGGGCCTCTACAATGAGCAGTTCTTC
14,-,TRBJ1-5,-,TRBV6-6,CASSYSKSVGLEHF,TGTGCCAGCAGTTACTCGAAGTCCGTCGGTTTAGAGCATTTT
13,TRBD1,TRBJ1-1,few,TRBV30,CAWRGQGYTEAFF,TGTGCCTGGAGGGGACAGGGTTACACTGAAGCTTTCTTT
13,TRBD1,TRBJ1-2,-,TRBV27,CASSNRGGNGYTF,TGTGCCAGCAGTAACAGGGGTGGAAATGGCTACACCTTC
15,TRBD1,TRBJ2-1,-,TRBV7-9,CASSFVTGGYNEQFF,TGTGCCAGCAGCTTCGTCACAGGGGGTTACAATGAGCAGTTCTTC
14,-,TRBJ1-6,-,TRBV27,CASSLGYYNSPLHF,TGTGCCAGCAGTTTAGGATACTATAATTCACCCCTCCACTTT
13,-,TRBJ2-2,once,TRBV6-5,CASSYGWSGELFF,TGTGCCAGCAGTTACGGCTGGTCCGGGGAGCTGTTTTTT
15,TRBD1,TRBJ1-1,once,TRBV6-5,CASNEQGEGNTEAFF,TGTGCCAGCAACGAACAGGGGGAAGGGAACACTGAAGCTTTCTTT
16,-,TRBJ2-7,-,TRBV7-2,CASSFTPGLLPYEQYF,TGTGCCAGCAGCTTCACCCCCGGGCTGCTCCCCTACGAGCAGTACTTC
15,TRBD2,TRBJ2-7,-,TRBV4-1,CASSQGGGRSGEQYF,TGCGCCAGCAGCCAAGGGGGCGGGAGGAGTGGGGAGCAGTACTTC